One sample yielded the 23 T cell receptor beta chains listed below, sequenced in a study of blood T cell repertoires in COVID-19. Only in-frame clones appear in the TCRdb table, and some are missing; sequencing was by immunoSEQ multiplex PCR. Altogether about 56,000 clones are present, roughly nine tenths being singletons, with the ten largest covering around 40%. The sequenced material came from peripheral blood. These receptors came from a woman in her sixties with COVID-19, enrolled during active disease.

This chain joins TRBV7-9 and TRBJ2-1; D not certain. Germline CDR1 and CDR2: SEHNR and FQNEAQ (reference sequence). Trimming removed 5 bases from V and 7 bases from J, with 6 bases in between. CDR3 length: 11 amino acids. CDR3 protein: CASSPGNEQFF. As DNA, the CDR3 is TGTGCCAGCAGCCCCGGGAATGAGCAGTTCTTC. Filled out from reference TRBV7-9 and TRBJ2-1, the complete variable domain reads DTGVSQNPRHKITKRGQNVTFRCDPISEHNRLYWYRQTLGQGPEFLTYFQNEAQLEKSRLLSDRFSAERPKGSFSTLEIQRTEQGDSAMYLCASSPGNEQFFGPGTRLTVL.

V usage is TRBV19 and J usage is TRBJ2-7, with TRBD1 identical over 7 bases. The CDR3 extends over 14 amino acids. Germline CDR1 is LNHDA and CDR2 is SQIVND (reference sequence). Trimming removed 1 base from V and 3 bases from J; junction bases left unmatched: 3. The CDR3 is CASSIGGGRYEQYF. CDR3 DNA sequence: TGTGCCAGTAGTATAGGAGGGGGCCGCTACGAGCAGTACTTC.

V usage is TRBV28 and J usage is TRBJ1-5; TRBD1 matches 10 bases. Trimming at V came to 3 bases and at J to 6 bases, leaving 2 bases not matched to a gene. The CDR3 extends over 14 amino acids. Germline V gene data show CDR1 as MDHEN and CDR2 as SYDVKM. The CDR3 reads CASSLGQGSQPQHF. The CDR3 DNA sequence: TGTGCCAGCAGTTTGGGACAGGGGAGTCAGCCCCAGCATTTT.

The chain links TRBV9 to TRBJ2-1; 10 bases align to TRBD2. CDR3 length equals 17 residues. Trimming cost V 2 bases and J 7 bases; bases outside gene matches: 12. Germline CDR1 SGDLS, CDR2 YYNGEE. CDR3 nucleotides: TGTGCCAGCAGCGTGGGTTCCGGGACTAGCGTCTTAAATGAGCAGTTCTTC. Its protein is CASSVGSGTSVLNEQFF.

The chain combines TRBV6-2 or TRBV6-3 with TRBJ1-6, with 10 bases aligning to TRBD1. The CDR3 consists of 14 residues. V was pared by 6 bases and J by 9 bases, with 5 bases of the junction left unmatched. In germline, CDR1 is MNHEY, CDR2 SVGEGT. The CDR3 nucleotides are TGTGCCAGCAGCTGGGACAGGGGAGGTTCACCCCTCCACTTT. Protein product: CASSWDRGGSPLHF.

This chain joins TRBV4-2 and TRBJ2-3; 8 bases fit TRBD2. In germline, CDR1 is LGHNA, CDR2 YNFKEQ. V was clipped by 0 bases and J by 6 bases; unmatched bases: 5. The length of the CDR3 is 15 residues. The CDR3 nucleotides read TGTGCCAGCAGCCAAGAGACTAGCGTAATCGATACGCAGTATTTT. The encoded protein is CASSQETSVIDTQYF.

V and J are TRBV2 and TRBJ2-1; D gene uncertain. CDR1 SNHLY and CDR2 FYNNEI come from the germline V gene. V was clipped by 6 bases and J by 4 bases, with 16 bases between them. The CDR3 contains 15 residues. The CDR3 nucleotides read TGTGCCAGCAGAGACCCCGGAGCCTTTTACAATGAGCAGTTCTTC. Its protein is CASRDPGAFYNEQFF.

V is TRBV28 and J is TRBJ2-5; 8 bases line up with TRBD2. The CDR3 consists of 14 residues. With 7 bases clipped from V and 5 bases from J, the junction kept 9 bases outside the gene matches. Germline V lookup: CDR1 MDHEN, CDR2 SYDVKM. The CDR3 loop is CASNRPGGTETQYF. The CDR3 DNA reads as TGTGCCAGCAATCGTCCGGGAGGGACGGAGACCCAGTACTTC.

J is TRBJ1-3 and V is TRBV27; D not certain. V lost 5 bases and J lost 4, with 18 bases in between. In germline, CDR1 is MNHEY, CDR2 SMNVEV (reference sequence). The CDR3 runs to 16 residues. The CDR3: CASSPQNGGQGNTIYF. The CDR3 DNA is TGTGCCAGCAGTCCGCAAAACGGAGGGCAGGGAAACACCATATATTTT.

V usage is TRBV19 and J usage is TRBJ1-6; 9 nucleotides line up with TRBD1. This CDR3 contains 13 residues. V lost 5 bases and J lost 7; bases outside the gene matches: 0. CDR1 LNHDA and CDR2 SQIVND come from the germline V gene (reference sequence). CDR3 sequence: CASSGQGNSPLHF. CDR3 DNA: TGTGCCAGTAGTGGACAGGGGAATTCACCCCTCCACTTT.

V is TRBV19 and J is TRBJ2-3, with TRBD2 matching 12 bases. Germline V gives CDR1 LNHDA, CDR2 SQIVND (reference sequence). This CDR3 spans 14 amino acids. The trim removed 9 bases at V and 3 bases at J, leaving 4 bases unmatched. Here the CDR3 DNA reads TGTGCCAGCTCTAGCGGGGGGGGTACAGATACGCAGTATTTT. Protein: CASSSGGGTDTQYF. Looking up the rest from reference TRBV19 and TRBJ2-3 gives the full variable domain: DGGITQSPKYLFRKEGQNVTLSCEQNLNHDAMYWYRQDPGQGLRLIYYSQIVNDFQKGDIAEGYSVSREKKESFPLTVTSAQKNPTAFYLCASSSGGGTDTQYFGPGTRLTVL.

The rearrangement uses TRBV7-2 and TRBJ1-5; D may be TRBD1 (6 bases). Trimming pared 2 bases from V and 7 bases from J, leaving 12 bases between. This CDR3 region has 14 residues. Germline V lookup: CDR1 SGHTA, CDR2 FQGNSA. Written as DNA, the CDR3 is TGTGCCAGCAGCTTATGGGCAGGGGACCAGCCCCAGCATTTT. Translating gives CASSLWAGDQPQHF.

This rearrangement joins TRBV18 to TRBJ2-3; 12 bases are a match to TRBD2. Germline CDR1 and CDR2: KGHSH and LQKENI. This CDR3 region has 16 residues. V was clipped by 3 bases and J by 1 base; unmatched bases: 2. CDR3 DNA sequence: TGTGCCAGCTCACCCCGACTAGCGGGAGGCACAGATACGCAGTATTTT. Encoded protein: CASSPRLAGGTDTQYF. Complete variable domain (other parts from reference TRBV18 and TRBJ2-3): NAGVMQNPRHLVRRRGQEARLRCSPMKGHSHVYWYRQLPEEGLKFMVYLQKENIIDESGMPKERFSAEFPKEGPSILRIQQVVRGDSAAYFCASSPRLAGGTDTQYFGPGTRLTVL.

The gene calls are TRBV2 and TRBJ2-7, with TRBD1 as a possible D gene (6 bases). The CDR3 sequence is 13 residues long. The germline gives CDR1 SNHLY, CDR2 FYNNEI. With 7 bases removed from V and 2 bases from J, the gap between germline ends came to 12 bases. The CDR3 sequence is CASTRTEAYEQYF. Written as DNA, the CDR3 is TGTGCCAGCACCCGGACAGAGGCCTACGAGCAGTACTTC.

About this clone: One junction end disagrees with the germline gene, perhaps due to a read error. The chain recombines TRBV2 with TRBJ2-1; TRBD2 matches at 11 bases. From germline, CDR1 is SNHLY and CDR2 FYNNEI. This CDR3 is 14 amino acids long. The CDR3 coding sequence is TGTGCCAGCAGAGCTCTAGCGGGGGGCCTCCCTTGCCTCTTC. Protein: CASRALAGGLPCLF.

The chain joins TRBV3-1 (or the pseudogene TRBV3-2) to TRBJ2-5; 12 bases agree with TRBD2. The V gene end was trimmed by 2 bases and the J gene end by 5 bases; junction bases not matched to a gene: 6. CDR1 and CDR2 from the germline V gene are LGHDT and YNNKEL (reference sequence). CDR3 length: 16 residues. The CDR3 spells CASSQRLAGVGETQYF. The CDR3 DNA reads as TGTGCCAGCAGCCAAAGACTAGCGGGAGTAGGGGAGACCCAGTACTTC.

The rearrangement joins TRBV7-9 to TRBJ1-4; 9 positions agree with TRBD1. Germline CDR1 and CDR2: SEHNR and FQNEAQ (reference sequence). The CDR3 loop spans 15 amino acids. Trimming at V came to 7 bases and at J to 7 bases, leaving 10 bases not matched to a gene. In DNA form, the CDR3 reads TGTGCCAGCACCAACCCACGGACAGGGGTTGAAAAACTGTTTTTT. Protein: CASTNPRTGVEKLFF. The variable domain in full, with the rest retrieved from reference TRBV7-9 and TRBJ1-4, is DTGVSQNPRHKITKRGQNVTFRCDPISEHNRLYWYRQTLGQGPEFLTYFQNEAQLEKSRLLSDRFSAERPKGSFSTLEIQRTEQGDSAMYLCASTNPRTGVEKLFFGSGTQLSVL.

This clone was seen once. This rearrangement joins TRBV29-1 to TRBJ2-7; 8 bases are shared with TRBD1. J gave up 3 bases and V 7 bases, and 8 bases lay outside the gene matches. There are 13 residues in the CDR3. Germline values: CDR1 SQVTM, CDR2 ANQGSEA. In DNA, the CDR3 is TGCAGCGGGTACGGACAGGGAGGCTACGAGCAGTACTTC. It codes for CSGYGQGGYEQYF.

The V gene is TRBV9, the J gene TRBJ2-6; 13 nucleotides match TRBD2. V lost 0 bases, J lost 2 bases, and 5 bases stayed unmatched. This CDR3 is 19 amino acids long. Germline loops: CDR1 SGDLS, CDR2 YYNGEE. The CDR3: CASSVDPTSGGTGANVLTF. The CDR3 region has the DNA TGTGCCAGCAGCGTAGACCCGACTAGCGGGGGGACTGGGGCCAACGTCCTGACTTTC. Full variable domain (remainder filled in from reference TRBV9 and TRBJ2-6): DSGVTQTPKHLITATGQRVTLRCSPRSGDLSVYWYQQSLDQGLQFLIQYYNGEERAKGNILERFSAQQFPDLHSELNLSSLELGDSALYFCASSVDPTSGGTGANVLTFGAGSRLTVL.

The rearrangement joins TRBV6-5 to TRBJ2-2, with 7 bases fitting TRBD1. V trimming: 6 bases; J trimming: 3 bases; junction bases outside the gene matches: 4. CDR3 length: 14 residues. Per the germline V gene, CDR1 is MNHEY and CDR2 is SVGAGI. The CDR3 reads CASRDGTDTGELFF. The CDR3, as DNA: TGTGCCAGCAGGGACGGGACAGACACCGGGGAGCTGTTTTTT.

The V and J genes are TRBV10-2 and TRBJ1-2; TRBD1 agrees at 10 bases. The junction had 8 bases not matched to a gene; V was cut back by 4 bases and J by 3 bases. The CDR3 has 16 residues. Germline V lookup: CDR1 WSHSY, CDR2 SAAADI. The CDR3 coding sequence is TGCGCCAGCAGTGCCACCGGGACAGGGGTTGACTATGGCTACACCTTC. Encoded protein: CASSATGTGVDYGYTF.

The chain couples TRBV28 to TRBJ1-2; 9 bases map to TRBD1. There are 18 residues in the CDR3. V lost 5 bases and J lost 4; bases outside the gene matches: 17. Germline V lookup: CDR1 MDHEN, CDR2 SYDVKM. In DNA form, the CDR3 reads TGTGCCAGCAGTACTACCTCGGGACAGGGAGGGGTAGGCTATGGCTACACCTTC. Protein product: CASSTTSGQGGVGYGYTF.

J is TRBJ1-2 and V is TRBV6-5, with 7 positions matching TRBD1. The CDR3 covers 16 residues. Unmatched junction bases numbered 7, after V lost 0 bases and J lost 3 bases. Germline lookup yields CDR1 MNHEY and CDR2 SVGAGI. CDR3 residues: CASSYSQDRRHYGYTF. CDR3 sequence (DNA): TGTGCCAGCAGTTACTCCCAGGACAGGCGACACTATGGCTACACCTTC.